These T cell receptor beta chains were read from a single sample in a study of cytomegalovirus exposure and HLA in healthy donors. Assay used: immunoSEQ multiplex PCR; TCRdb lists only in-frame clones, some missing. The sample records about 160,000 clones, approximately 84% being singletons. Sequenced input: PBMCs. The receptors come from a male donor in good health and CMV-seropositive. CDR3s include the opening cysteine and the closing phenylalanine or tryptophan. The order of the fields is V gene, J gene, clone size, D gene, CDR3 protein, CDR3 DNA. A D gene is named only where the DNA matches it firmly. Only some rows state a clone size, as once, few, many or a class for expanded clones.

TRBV28	TRBJ1-4	NA	NA	CASRSLKGGEATNEKLFF	TGTGCCAGCAGGTCTTTGAAGGGAGGGGAAGCAACTAATGAAAAACTGTTTTTT
TRBV28	TRBJ2-1	few	NA	CASSVGQGWNEQFF	TGTGCCAGCAGTGTAGGTCAGGGATGGAATGAGCAGTTCTTC
TRBV15	TRBJ2-4	NA	NA	CATSSGGRALVDIQYF	TGTGCCACCAGCAGTGGCGGGCGCGCCCTTGTGGACATTCAGTACTTC
TRBV2	TRBJ2-2	few	NA	CASMGGASTGELFF	TGTGCCAGCATGGGGGGGGCTAGCACCGGGGAGCTGTTTTTT
TRBV27	TRBJ2-5	NA	TRBD2	CASSSLAEETQYF	TGTGCCAGCAGTTCACTAGCGGAAGAGACCCAGTACTTC
TRBV15	TRBJ2-4	once	TRBD1	CATSSTGQGARNIQYF	TGTGCCACCAGCAGCACAGGACAGGGGGCGAGGAACATTCAGTACTTC
TRBV4-2	TRBJ2-2	NA	NA	CASSQEGGLANTGELFF	TGTGCCAGCAGCCAAGAAGGCGGACTCGCGAACACCGGGGAGCTGTTTTTT
TRBV19	TRBJ1-5	few	NA	CASSIDGSYSNQPQHF	TGTGCCAGTAGTATAGACGGGAGTTATAGCAATCAGCCCCAGCATTTT
TRBV4-3	TRBJ2-1	NA	TRBD2	CASSQMTSGSREREQFF	TGCGCCAGCAGCCAAATGACTAGCGGGAGCAGAGAACGTGAGCAGTTCTTC
TRBV28	TRBJ1-2	NA	TRBD1	CASRLQGDGYGYTF	TGTGCCAGCAGACTACAGGGGGACGGGTATGGCTACACCTTC
TRBV5-1	TRBJ1-2	NA	TRBD1	CASSRGQGDSGYTF	TGCGCCAGCAGCCGGGGACAGGGCGACTCTGGCTACACCTTC
TRBV11-3	TRBJ2-7	NA	TRBD2	CASSPLSGGPGEQYF	TGTGCCAGCAGCCCCCTCAGCGGGGGACCGGGGGAGCAGTACTTC
TRBV7-9	TRBJ1-1	NA	NA	CASSEGPEAFF	TGTGCCAGCAGCGAGGGCCCTGAAGCTTTCTTT
TRBV27	TRBJ1-2	NA	NA	CASSLLGRDGYTF	TGTGCCAGCAGCCTATTGGGGAGGGATGGCTACACCTTC
TRBV7-9	TRBJ2-1	NA	TRBD1	CASSLDRGHGEQFF	TGTGCCAGCAGCTTGGACAGGGGGCATGGTGAGCAGTTCTTC
TRBV6-5	TRBJ2-7	NA	TRBD2	CASTLWAGGVEQYF	TGTGCCAGCACCCTGTGGGCGGGAGGGGTCGAGCAGTACTTC
TRBV6-5	TRBJ2-1	NA	NA	CANPPPGLNEQFF	TGTGCCAACCCCCCCCCAGGTTTAAATGAGCAGTTCTTC
TRBV19	TRBJ2-1	few	TRBD2	CASSTDTPRLAGERYNEQFF	TGTGCCAGTAGTACTGACACCCCTCGACTAGCGGGAGAGAGGTACAATGAGCAGTTCTTC
TRBV19	TRBJ2-7	NA	TRBD1	CASSPRQGAVSYEQYF	TGTGCCAGTAGTCCCCGACAGGGGGCCGTCTCCTACGAGCAGTACTTC
TRBV4-3	TRBJ2-7	NA	TRBD2	CASSQVSSGNNEQYF	TGCGCCAGCAGCCAAGTGTCTAGCGGGAACAACGAGCAGTACTTC
TRBV19	TRBJ2-1	few	TRBD2	CASSLAGSNEQFF	TGTGCCAGCTCTCTAGCGGGCAGCAATGAGCAGTTCTTC
TRBV11-2	TRBJ1-1	NA	NA	CASTLTGLNTEAFF	TGTGCCAGCACCCTCACAGGGTTGAACACTGAAGCTTTCTTT
TRBV5-8	TRBJ2-2	NA	TRBD2	CASSRGLAGGVTGELFF	TGTGCCAGCAGCCGGGGACTAGCGGGAGGAGTTACCGGGGAGCTGTTTTTT
TRBV7-9	TRBJ2-3	NA	TRBD2	CSSSLEGFASGTDTQYF	TGTTCCAGCAGCTTAGAGGGATTCGCTAGCGGTACAGATACGCAGTATTTT
TRBV5-4	TRBJ2-7	few	TRBD2	CASSRQLAGENEQYF	TGTGCCAGCAGCCGTCAACTAGCGGGAGAAAACGAGCAGTACTTC
TRBV25-1	TRBJ2-7	NA	NA	CASWAQEGEQYF	TGTGCCAGCTGGGCTCAAGAGGGTGAGCAGTACTTC
TRBV19	TRBJ1-2	NA	NA	CASSTQGKGYGYTF	TGTGCCAGTAGCACCCAGGGTAAAGGCTATGGCTACACCTTC
TRBV5-1	TRBJ2-1	NA	TRBD1	CASSSTRGQLNNEQFF	TGCGCCAGCAGCTCCACACGGGGACAGCTAAACAATGAGCAGTTCTTC
TRBV15	TRBJ2-1	NA	TRBD1	CATSGKGQGSSYNEQFF	TGTGCCACCAGCGGAAAAGGACAGGGCAGCTCCTACAATGAGCAGTTCTTC
TRBV19	TRBJ1-5	NA	NA	CASSIDRVPIISNQPQHF	TGTGCCAGTAGTATAGATCGCGTACCGATAATAAGCAATCAGCCCCAGCATTTT
TRBV6-5	TRBJ2-7	NA	NA	CASSGGRGYEQYF	TGTGCCAGCAGTGGGGGCAGGGGATACGAGCAGTACTTC